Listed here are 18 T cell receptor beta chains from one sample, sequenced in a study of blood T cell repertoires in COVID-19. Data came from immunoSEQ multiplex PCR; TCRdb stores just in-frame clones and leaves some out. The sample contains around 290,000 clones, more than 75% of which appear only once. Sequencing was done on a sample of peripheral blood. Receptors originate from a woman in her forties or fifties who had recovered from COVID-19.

The CDR3 coding sequence is TGTGCCAGCAGTTTGCGGACAGGGGCCTTGTTCGAGCAGTACTTC. Translating gives CASSLRTGALFEQYF. The chain employs TRBV27 and TRBJ2-7; the match to TRBD1 covers 9 bases. Germline values: CDR1 MNHEY, CDR2 SMNVEV (reference sequence). V trimming: 3 bases; J trimming: 6 bases; junction bases outside the gene matches: 9. The CDR3 totals 15 residues.

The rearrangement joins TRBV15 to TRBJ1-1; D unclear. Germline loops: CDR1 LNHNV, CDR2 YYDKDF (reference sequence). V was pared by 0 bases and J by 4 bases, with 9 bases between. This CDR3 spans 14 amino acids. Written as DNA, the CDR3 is TGTGCCACCAGCAGAGATCCAGATGGCACTGAAGCTTTCTTT. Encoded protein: CATSRDPDGTEAFF. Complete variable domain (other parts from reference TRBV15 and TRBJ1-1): DAMVIQNPRYQVTQFGKPVTLSCSQTLNHNVMYWYQQKSSQAPKLLFHYYDKDFNNEADTPDNFQSRRPNTSFCFLDIRSPGLGDTAMYLCATSRDPDGTEAFFGQGTRLTVV.

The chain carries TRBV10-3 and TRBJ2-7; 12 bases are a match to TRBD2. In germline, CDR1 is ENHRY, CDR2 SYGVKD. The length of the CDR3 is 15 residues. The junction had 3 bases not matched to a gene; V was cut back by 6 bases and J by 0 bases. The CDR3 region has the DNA TGTGCCATCAGCACTAGCGGGGGGACCTCCTACGAGCAGTACTTC. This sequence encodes CAISTSGGTSYEQYF.

Written as DNA, the CDR3 is TGTGCCAGCAGCGTTCAGGGGTTCAGCACAGATACGCAGTATTTT. Residues: CASSVQGFSTDTQYF. The chain links TRBV9 to TRBJ2-3, with TRBD1 as a possible D gene (6 bases). In germline, CDR1 is SGDLS, CDR2 YYNGEE. The CDR3 is 15 residues long. V lost 2 bases and J 0 bases, leaving 10 bases between the germline ends. The variable domain in full, with the rest retrieved from reference TRBV9 and TRBJ2-3, is DSGVTQTPKHLITATGQRVTLRCSPRSGDLSVYWYQQSLDQGLQFLIQYYNGEERAKGNILERFSAQQFPDLHSELNLSSLELGDSALYFCASSVQGFSTDTQYFGPGTRLTVL.

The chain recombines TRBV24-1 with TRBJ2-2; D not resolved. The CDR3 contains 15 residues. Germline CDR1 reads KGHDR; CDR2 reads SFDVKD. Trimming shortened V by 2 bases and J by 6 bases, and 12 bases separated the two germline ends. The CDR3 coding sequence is TGTGCCACCAGTGATTCCGGTAGTTTCTCCGGGGAGCTGTTTTTT. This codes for CATSDSGSFSGELFF.

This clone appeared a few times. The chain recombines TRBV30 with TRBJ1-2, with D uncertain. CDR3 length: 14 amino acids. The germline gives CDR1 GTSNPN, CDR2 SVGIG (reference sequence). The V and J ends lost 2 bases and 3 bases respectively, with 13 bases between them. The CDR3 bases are TGTGCCTGGAGTCCTTTATTGAGGGACTATGGCTACACCTTC. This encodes CAWSPLLRDYGYTF.

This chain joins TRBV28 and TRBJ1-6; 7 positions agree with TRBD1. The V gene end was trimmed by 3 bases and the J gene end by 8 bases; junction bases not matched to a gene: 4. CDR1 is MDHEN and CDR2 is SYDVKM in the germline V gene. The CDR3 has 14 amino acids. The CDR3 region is CASSLGTDYSPLHF. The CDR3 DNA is TGTGCCAGCAGTTTGGGGACAGACTATTCACCCCTCCACTTT.

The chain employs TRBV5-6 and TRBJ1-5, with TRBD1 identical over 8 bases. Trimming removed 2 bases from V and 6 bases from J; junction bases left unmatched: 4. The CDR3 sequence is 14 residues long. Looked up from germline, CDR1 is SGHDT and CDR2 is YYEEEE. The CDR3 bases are TGTGCCAGCAGCTTTGGGGACAGGCCTCAGCCCCAGCATTTT. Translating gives CASSFGDRPQPQHF.

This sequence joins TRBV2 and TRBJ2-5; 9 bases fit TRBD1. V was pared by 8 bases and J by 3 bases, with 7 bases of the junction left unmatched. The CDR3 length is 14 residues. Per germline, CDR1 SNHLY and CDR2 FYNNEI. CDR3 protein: CASRRDRVEETQYF. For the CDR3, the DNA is TGTGCCAGCCGCCGGGACAGGGTCGAAGAGACCCAGTACTTC.

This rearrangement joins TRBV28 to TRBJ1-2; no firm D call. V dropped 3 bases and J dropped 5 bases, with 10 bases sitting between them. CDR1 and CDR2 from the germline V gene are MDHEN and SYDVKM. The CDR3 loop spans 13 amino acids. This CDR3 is CASSLRVGYGYTF. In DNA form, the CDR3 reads TGTGCCAGCAGTTTGAGGGTTGGGTATGGCTACACCTTC.

The CDR3 sequence is CASSEVLASNTGELFF. CDR3 nucleotides: TGTGCCAGCAGTGAGGTGCTAGCGTCGAACACCGGGGAGCTGTTTTTT. V and J are TRBV6-1 and TRBJ2-2; TRBD2 is a possible D gene (6 bases). The CDR3 length is 16 residues. V lost 3 bases and J 0 bases, leaving 11 bases between the germline ends. Germline lookup yields CDR1 MNHNS and CDR2 SASEGT.

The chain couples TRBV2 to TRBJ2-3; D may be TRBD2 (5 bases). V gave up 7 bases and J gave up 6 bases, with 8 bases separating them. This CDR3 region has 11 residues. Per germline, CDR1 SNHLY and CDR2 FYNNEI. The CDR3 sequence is CASKLVDTQYF. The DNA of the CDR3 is TGTGCCAGCAAACTAGTGGATACGCAGTATTTT. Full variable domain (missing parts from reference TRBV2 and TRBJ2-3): EPEVTQTPSHQVTQMGQEVILRCVPISNHLYFYWYRQILGQKVEFLVSFYNNEISEKSEIFDDQFSVERPDGSNFTLKIRSTKLEDSAMYFCASKLVDTQYFGPGTRLTVL.

The CDR3 region is CASSPYATNEKLFF. Here the CDR3 DNA reads TGTGCCAGCTCACCCTATGCAACTAATGAAAAACTGTTTTTT. The chain joins TRBV18 to TRBJ1-4; D unresolved. CDR3 length: 14 residues. Trimming removed 3 bases at V and 0 bases at J, with 5 bases between. CDR1 KGHSH and CDR2 LQKENI come from the germline V gene.

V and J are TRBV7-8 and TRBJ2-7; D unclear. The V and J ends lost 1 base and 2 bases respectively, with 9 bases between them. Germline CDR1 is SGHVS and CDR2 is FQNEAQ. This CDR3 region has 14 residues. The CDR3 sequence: CASSLGAPTYEQYF. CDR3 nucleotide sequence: TGTGCCAGCAGCTTAGGGGCCCCCACCTACGAGCAGTACTTC.

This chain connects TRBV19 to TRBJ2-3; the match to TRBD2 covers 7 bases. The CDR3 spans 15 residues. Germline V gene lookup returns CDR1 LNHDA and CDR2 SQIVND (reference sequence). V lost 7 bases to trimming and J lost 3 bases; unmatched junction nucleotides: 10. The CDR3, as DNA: TGTGCCAGTAAGGAAACGGGGGGATCAACAGATACGCAGTATTTT. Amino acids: CASKETGGSTDTQYF.

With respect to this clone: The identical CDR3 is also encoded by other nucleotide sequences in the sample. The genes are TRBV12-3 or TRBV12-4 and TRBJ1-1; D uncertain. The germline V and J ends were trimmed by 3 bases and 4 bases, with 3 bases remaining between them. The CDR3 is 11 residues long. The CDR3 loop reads CASSFLTEAFF. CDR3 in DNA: TGTGCCAGCAGTTTTCTCACTGAAGCTTTCTTT.

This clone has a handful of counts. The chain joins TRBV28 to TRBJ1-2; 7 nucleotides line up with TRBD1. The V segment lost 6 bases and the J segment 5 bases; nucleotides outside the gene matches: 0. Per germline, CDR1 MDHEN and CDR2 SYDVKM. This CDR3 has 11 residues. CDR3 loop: CASRTGYGYTF. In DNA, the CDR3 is TGTGCCAGCAGGACAGGGTATGGCTACACCTTC.

The CDR3 DNA reads as TGCGCCAGCAGCCAAGATATCGGGGAAAAACTGTTTTTT. It yields the protein CASSQDIGEKLFF. The rearrangement uses TRBV4-3 and TRBJ1-4; D gene unclear. Trimming shortened V by 0 bases and J by 8 bases, and 7 bases separated the two germline ends. The germline V gene has CDR1 LGHNA and CDR2 YSLEER. The CDR3 runs 13 residues.